These T cell receptor beta chains were read from a single sample in a study of blood T cell repertoires in COVID-19. Using immunoSEQ multiplex PCR, the repertoire was profiled, and TCRdb retains in-frame clones only, with some absent. The sample holds roughly 230,000 clones, around 82% seen once. What was sequenced was peripheral blood. All receptors come from a man in his fifties with active or convalescent COVID-19. Both conserved end residues are part of each CDR3. D genes are given only for firm matches. The size field is filled for only some rows; it gives once, few, many or a size class.

TRBD1 | TRBJ1-5 | TRBV4-1 | few | TGCGCCAGCAGCAAAGGAGGCAGGGGGCCGAGCAATCAGCCCCAGCATTTT | CASSKGGRGPSNQPQHF
- | TRBJ1-1 | TRBV27 | - | TGTGCCAGCAGTCTAACCGGGACAGAAGCTTTCTTT | CASSLTGTEAFF
- | TRBJ1-6 | TRBV30 | - | TGTGCCTGGGGGGGCAGGGATAGTTCACCCCTCCACTTT | CAWGGRDSSPLHF
TRBD1 | TRBJ2-1 | TRBV9 | - | TGTGCCAGCAGTACTGGACAGGGGCGGGAGCAGTTCTTC | CASSTGQGREQFF
- | TRBJ2-2 | TRBV10-3 | once | TGTGCCATCAGCGAAAACTCCGGGACACCGAACACCGGGGAGCTGTTTTTT | CAISENSGTPNTGELFF
- | TRBJ2-7 | TRBV28 | - | TGTGCCAGCACCACGAACCAGGGATCAGGGCAGTACTTC | CASTTNQGSGQYF
TRBD2 | TRBJ2-5 | TRBV9 | once | TGTGCCAGCAGCGCGGGACTAGCGGGAGTCCAAGAGACCCAGTACTTC | CASSAGLAGVQETQYF
TRBD1 | TRBJ2-1 | TRBV6-2/TRBV6-3 | - | TGTGCCAGCAGTTCCGGACAGGGGTACTACAATGAGCAGTTCTTC | CASSSGQGYYNEQFF
- | TRBJ2-3 | TRBV7-9 | - | TGTGCCAGCAGTCCTTGGGTAGCGGCTATACAGAATACGCAGTATTTT | CASSPWVAAIQNTQYF
- | TRBJ2-2 | TRBV12-3/TRBV12-4 | - | TGTGCCAGCAGTTTCTTTAACACCGGGGAGCTGTTTTTT | CASSFFNTGELFF
TRBD1 | TRBJ1-1 | TRBV19 | - | TGTGCCAGTAGTAGACAGGGTCGGAACACTGAAGCTTTCTTT | CASSRQGRNTEAFF
TRBD1 | TRBJ1-2 | TRBV30 | - | TGTGCTCACCGGACAGGATTTTATGGCTACACCTTC | CAHRTGFYGYTF
- | TRBJ1-2 | TRBV30 | - | TGTGCCCGGCAGACTAGCTATGGCTACACCTTC | CARQTSYGYTF
- | TRBJ1-1 | TRBV3-1/TRBV3-2 | - | TGTGCCAGCAGCCAGGCAGGGTTTTTCTTCGGTGCTTTCTTT | CASSQAGFFFGAFF
- | TRBJ2-2 | TRBV10-3 | - | TGTGCCATCAGTGGATCGGGGGCGAACACCGGGGAGCTGTTTTTT | CAISGSGANTGELFF
TRBD1 | TRBJ1-4 | TRBV7-6 | - | TGTGCCAGCAGCAGGGACAGTCGGGAAAAACTGTTTTTT | CASSRDSREKLFF
TRBD1 | TRBJ1-1 | TRBV30 | few | TGTGCCTGCCGACAGGGGTTTGTCACTGAAGCTTTCTTT | CACRQGFVTEAFF
- | TRBJ2-7 | TRBV6-4 | - | TGTGCCAGCAGTGGGACTTTCGCCTACGAGCAGTACTTC | CASSGTFAYEQYF
- | TRBJ1-2 | TRBV12-3/TRBV12-4 | - | TGTGCCAGCACCACAGGGTCGCACTATGGCTACACCTTC | CASTTGSHYGYTF
- | TRBJ2-2 | TRBV5-1 | - | TGCGCCAGCAGCCCGGGGGGACAGAACACCGGGGAGCTGTTTTTT | CASSPGGQNTGELFF
- | TRBJ2-2 | TRBV10-3 | - | TGTGCCACCAGAGACACCAACACCGGGGAGCTGTTTTTT | CATRDTNTGELFF
- | TRBJ2-2 | TRBV11-1 | - | TGTGCCAGCAGCTTGAGGAACACCGGGGAGCTGTTTTTT | CASSLRNTGELFF
TRBD2 | TRBJ2-1 | TRBV24-1 | - | TGTGCCACCAGTGATCGGGGGGGGACCAATGAGCAGTTCTTC | CATSDRGGTNEQFF
TRBD2 | TRBJ2-7 | TRBV5-1 | - | TGCGCCAGCAGCCCATCCCCAAGCGGGACCGATACCTACGAGCAGTACTTC | CASSPSPSGTDTYEQYF
- | TRBJ2-1 | TRBV6-6 | few | TGTGCCAGCAGTTACTCCCGAGTGTACAATGAGCAGTTCTTC | CASSYSRVYNEQFF
- | TRBJ2-7 | TRBV7-7 | - | TGTGCCAGCAGCTTAGATACCTCGAGAGAGCAGTACTTC | CASSLDTSREQYF
- | TRBJ2-7 | TRBV3-1/TRBV3-2 | few | TGTGCCAGCAGCCAAGGGGGATTGCGGAGGGAGCAGTACTTC | CASSQGGLRREQYF
- | TRBJ1-3 | TRBV5-1 | once | TGCGCCAGCAGCTTGACCACATCTAGAACCGGAAACACCATATATTTT | CASSLTTSRTGNTIYF
- | TRBJ1-4 | TRBV2 | once | TGTGCCAGCACTTCAGGGGAGAGGGCTTCTAGGGGTGAAAAACTGTTTTTT | CASTSGERASRGEKLFF
- | TRBJ2-7 | TRBV6-2/TRBV6-3 | - | TGTGCCAGCAGTTACCCCACACCCTGGCAGTACTTC | CASSYPTPWQYF
- | TRBJ1-4 | TRBV30 | - | TGTGCCTGGAGTGTACGGGGCGGGATAGTAACTAATGAAAAACTGTTTTTT | CAWSVRGGIVTNEKLFF
TRBD1 | TRBJ2-1 | TRBV28 | - | TGTGCCAGCAGCCGGGGGGGACAGGGGGCTGACAATGAGCAGTTCTTC | CASSRGGQGADNEQFF
TRBD2 | TRBJ2-1 | TRBV3-1/TRBV3-2 | - | TGTGCCAGCAGCCCCGGCGGGGGGGCCGTGCAGCAGTTCTTC | CASSPGGGAVQQFF
TRBD2 | TRBJ2-3 | TRBV7-2 | - | TGTGCCAGCAGCTTAGTCTCACAGCGGGGGGGCCTTCGGGCAGATACGCAGTATTTT | CASSLVSQRGGLRADTQYF
TRBD1 | TRBJ1-3 | TRBV7-2 | - | TGTGCCAGCAGCTTAGGAGGGGGCGCTGGAAACACCATATATTTT | CASSLGGGAGNTIYF
TRBD2 | TRBJ2-3 | TRBV5-1 | - | TGCGCCAGCAGCCGCGGGACTATAGCATCGTCAGATACGCAGTATTTT | CASSRGTIASSDTQYF
TRBD2 | TRBJ2-2 | TRBV19 | - | TGTGCCAGTAGTTGGCGGGGGGAAAACGGGGAGCTGTTTTTT | CASSWRGENGELFF
TRBD1 | TRBJ2-3 | TRBV7-2 | - | TGTGCCAGCAGCTTGGACAGGGGGATGACAGATACGCAGTATTTT | CASSLDRGMTDTQYF
TRBD2 | TRBJ2-2 | TRBV3-1/TRBV3-2 | - | TGTGCCAGCAGCCTTGCTAGCGGGCTGAACACCGGGGAGCTGTTTTTT | CASSLASGLNTGELFF
TRBD2 | TRBJ2-3 | TRBV11-2 | - | TGTGCCAGCAGCCCTCTAGCGGGGGCTGATACGCAGTATTTT | CASSPLAGADTQYF
- | TRBJ2-3 | TRBV19 | - | TGTGCCACCTCGACGGGGACAGATACGCAGTATTTT | CATSTGTDTQYF
- | TRBJ1-6 | TRBV5-1 | - | TGCGCCAGCAGCTCCCAGGGAAGTGGGAATTCACCCCTCCACTTT | CASSSQGSGNSPLHF
- | TRBJ1-1 | TRBV7-3 | - | TGTGCCAGCAGCTTAACGAGGATAGTACAAGGGAACACTGAAGCTTTCTTT | CASSLTRIVQGNTEAFF